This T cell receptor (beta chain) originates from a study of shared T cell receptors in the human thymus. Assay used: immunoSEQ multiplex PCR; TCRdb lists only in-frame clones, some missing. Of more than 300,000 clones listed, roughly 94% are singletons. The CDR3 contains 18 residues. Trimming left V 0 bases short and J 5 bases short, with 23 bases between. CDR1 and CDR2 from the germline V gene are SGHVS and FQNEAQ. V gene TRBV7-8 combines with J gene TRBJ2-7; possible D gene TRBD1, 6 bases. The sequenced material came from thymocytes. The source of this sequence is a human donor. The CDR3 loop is CASSLATYDGQSGNEQYF. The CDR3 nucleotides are TGTGCCAGCAGCTTAGCCACCTACGATGGACAGTCAGGGAACGAGCAGTACTTC.